This T cell receptor beta chain stems from a study of cytomegalovirus exposure and HLA in healthy donors. Deletions cut 5 bases from V and 7 bases from J, with 20 bases between. This CDR3 comprises 16 residues. Germline V gives CDR1 MDHEN, CDR2 SYDVKM. The study sampled nominally healthy donors, though unrecorded immune exposures were likely. The PCR made use of 60 Vbeta and 13 Jbeta primers. Per the original data handling: Roughly 11 million shared chains were among the 80 million or so unique TCR beta chains that a later analysis counted. Profiled with immunoSEQ multiplex PCR; TCRdb holds only in-frame clones, not every one. The DNA gave D and trimming, while V, J and clone size come from that table. The sample spans tens of thousands of clones; the ten largest clones claim around 7.1%.

The clonotype was recovered from a middle-aged woman in good health and CMV-seronegative. This chain joins TRBV28 and TRBJ1-4; D might be TRBD1 (6 bases). The sample was PBMCs. The CDR3 protein is CASSPKGGRVGEKLFF. DNA for the CDR3: TGTGCCAGCAGTCCCAAAGGGGGTCGTGTTGGTGAAAAACTGTTTTTT.